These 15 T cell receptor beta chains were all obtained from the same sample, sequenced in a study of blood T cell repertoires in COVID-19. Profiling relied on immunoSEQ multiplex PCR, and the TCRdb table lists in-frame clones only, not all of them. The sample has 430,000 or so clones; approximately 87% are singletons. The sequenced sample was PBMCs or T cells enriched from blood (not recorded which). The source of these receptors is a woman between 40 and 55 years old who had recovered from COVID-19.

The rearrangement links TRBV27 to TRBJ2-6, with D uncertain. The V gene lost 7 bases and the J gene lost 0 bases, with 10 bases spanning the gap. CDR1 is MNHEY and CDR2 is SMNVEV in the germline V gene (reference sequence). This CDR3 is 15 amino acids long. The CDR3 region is CASKQSFSGANVLTF. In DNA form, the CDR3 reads TGTGCCAGCAAACAGTCCTTCTCTGGGGCCAACGTCCTGACTTTC. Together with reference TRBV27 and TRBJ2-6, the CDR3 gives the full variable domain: EAQVTQNPRYLITVTGKKLTVTCSQNMNHEYMSWYRQDPGLGLRQIYYSMNVEVTDKGDVPEGYKVSRKEKRNFPLILESPSPNQTSLYFCASKQSFSGANVLTFGAGSRLTVL.

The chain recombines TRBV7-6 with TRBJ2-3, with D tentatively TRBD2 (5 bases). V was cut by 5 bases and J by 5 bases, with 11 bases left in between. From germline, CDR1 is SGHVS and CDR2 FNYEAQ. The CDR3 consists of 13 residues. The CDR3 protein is CASSGRGRDTQYF. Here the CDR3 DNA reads TGTGCCAGCAGCGGGAGAGGTCGAGATACGCAGTATTTT.

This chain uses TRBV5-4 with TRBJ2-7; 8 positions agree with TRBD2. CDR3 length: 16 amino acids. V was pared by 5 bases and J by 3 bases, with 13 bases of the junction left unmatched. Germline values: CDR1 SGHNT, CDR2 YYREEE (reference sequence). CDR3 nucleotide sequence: TGTGCCAGCAGTATGGTCTCGGGAGGGCCCTACTACGAGCAGTACTTC. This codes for CASSMVSGGPYYEQYF.

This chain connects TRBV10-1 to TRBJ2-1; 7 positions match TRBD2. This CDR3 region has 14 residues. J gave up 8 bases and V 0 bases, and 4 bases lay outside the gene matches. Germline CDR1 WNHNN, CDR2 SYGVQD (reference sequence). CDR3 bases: TGCGCCAGCAGTGAGTCGGCGGGGGTGGATGAGCAGTTCTTC. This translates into CASSESAGVDEQFF.

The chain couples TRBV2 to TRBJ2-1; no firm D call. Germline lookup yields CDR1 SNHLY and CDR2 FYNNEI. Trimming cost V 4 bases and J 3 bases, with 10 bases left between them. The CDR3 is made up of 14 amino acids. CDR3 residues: CASSVDSVYNEQFF. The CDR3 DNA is TGTGCCAGCAGTGTTGATAGTGTCTACAATGAGCAGTTCTTC.

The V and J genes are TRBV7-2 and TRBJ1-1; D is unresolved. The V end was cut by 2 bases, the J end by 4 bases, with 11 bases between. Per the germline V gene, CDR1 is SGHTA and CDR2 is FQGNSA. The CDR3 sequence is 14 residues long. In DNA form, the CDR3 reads TGTGCCAGCAGCTTATCCCCCCAGGCCACTGAAGCTTTCTTT. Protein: CASSLSPQATEAFF.

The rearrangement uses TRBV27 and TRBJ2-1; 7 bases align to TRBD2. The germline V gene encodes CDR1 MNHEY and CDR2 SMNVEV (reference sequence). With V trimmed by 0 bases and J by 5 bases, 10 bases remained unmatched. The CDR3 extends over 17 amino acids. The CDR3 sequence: CASSLSFRAGPNNEQFF. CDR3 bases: TGTGCCAGCAGTTTATCGTTTCGAGCGGGACCAAACAATGAGCAGTTCTTC.

DNA of the CDR3: TGTGCCAGCAGTTTATCATGGGACAGGGGGAACACTGAAGCTTTCTTT. Encoded protein: CASSLSWDRGNTEAFF. This chain links TRBV27 with TRBJ1-1; the match to TRBD1 covers 10 bases. Germline lookup yields CDR1 MNHEY and CDR2 SMNVEV (reference sequence). The CDR3 has 16 residues. J gave up 1 base and V 0 bases, and 2 bases lay outside the gene matches.

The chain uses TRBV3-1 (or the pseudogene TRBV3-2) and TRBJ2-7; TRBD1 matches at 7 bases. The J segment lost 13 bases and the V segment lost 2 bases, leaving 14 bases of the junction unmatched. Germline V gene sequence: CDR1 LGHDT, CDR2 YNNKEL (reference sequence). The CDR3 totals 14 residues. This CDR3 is CASSQLQSPGQSYF. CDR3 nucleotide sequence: TGTGCCAGCAGCCAACTCCAATCTCCGGGACAGAGCTACTTC.

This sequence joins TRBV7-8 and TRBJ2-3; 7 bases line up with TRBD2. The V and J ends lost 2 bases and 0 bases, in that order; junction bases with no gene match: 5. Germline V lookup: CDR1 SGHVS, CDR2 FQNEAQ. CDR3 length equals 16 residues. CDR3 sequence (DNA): TGTGCCAGCAGCTTATGGGGGGGAACTAGCACAGATACGCAGTATTTT. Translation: CASSLWGGTSTDTQYF.

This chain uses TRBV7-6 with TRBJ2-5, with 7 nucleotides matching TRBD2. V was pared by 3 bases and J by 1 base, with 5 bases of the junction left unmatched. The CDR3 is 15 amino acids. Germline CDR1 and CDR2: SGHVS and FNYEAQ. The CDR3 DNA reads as TGTGCCAGCAGCTTTATCACGGGGGGCCAAGAGACCCAGTACTTC. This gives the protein CASSFITGGQETQYF.

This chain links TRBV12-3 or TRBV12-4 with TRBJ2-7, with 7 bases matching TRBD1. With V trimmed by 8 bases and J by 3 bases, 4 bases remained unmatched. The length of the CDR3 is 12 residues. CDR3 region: CASATGFYEQYF. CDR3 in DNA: TGTGCCAGCGCGACAGGGTTCTACGAGCAGTACTTC.

The CDR3 DNA reads as TGCGCCAGCAGCTTGGATCGGGTCTACAATGAGCAGTTCTTC. Translation gives CASSLDRVYNEQFF. V gene TRBV5-1 combines with J gene TRBJ2-1; no definite D call. The CDR3 is made up of 14 amino acids. Germline V gene data show CDR1 as SGHRS and CDR2 as YFSETQ. The V end lost 0 bases, the J end lost 3 bases, and 7 bases lay between the germline ends.

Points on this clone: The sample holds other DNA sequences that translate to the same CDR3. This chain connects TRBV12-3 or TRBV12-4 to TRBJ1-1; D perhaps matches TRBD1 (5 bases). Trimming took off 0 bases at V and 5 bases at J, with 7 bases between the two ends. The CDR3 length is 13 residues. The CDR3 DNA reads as TGTGCCAGCAGTTTAGCCGGGGGAACTGAAGCTTTCTTT. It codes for CASSLAGGTEAFF.

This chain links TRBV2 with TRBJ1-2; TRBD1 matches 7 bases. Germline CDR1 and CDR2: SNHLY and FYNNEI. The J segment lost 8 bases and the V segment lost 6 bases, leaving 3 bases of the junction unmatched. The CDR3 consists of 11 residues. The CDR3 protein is CASRTGFGYTF. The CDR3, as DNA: TGTGCCAGCAGGACAGGGTTCGGCTACACCTTC. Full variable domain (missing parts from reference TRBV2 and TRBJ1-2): EPEVTQTPSHQVTQMGQEVILRCVPISNHLYFYWYRQILGQKVEFLVSFYNNEISEKSEIFDDQFSVERPDGSNFTLKIRSTKLEDSAMYFCASRTGFGYTFGSGTRLTVV.